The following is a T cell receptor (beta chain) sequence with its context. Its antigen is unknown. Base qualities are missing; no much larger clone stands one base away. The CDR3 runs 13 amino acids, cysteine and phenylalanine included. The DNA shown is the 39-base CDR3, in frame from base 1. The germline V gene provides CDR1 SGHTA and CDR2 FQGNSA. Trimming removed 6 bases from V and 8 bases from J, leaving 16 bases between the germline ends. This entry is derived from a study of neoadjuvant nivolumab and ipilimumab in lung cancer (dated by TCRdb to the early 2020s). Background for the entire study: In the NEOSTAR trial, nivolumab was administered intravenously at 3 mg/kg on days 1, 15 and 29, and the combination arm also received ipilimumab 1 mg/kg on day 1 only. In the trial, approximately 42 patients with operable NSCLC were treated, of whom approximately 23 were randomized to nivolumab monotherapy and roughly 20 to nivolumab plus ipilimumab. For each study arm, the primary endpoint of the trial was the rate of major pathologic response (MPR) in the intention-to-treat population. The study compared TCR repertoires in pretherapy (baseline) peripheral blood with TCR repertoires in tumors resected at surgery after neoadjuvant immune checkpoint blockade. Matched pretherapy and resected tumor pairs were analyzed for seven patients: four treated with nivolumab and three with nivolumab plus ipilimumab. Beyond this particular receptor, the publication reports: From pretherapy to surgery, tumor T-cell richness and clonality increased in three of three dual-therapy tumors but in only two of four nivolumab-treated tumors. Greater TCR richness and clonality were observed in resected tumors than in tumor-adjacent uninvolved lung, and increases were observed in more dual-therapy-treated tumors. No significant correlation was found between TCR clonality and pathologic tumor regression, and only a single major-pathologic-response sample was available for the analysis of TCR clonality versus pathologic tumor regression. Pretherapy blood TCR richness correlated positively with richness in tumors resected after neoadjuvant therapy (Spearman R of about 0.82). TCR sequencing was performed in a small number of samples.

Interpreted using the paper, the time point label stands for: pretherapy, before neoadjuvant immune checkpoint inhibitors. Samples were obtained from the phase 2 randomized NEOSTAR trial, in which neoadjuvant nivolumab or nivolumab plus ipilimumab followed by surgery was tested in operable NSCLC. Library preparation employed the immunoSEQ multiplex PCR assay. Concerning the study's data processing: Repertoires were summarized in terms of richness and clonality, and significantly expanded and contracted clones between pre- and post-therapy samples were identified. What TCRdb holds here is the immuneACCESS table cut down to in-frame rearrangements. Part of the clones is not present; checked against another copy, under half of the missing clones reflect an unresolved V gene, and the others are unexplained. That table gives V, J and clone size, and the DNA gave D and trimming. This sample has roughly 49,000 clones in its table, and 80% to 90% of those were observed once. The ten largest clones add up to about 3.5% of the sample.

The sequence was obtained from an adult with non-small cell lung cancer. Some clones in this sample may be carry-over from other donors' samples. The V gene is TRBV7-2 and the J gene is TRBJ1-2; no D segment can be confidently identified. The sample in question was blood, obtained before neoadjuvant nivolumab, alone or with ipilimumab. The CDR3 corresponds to CASSSGRWQGYTF. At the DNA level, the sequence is TGTGCCAGCAGTTCAGGACGATGGCAGGGCTACACCTTC.